Listed below are T cell receptor beta chains from one sample, sequenced in a study of shared clonotypes between healthy human individuals. Only in-frame clones appear in the TCRdb table, and some are missing; sequencing was by immunoSEQ multiplex PCR. This table holds around 1.4 million clones, 98% to 99% found once. Sample: naive CD4+ T cells sorted from blood. These receptor sequences come from a man aged 25-40 years in good health. Each CDR3 is given with its conserved first and last residue. A D gene is named only where the DNA matches it firmly. Not every row has a clone size; where given, it reads once, few, many or a size class.

V gene,D gene,J gene,CDR3 length,clone size,CDR3 protein,CDR3 DNA
TRBV28,NA,TRBJ2-1,13,NA,CASSPADHISQFF,TGTGCCAGCAGTCCCGCGGACCATATTTCGCAGTTCTTC
TRBV28,NA,TRBJ1-2,13,NA,CASSLRTDYGYTF,TGTGCCAGCAGTTTAAGGACGGACTATGGCTACACCTTC
TRBV11-1,TRBD1,TRBJ1-1,15,NA,CASSLLSQGYTEAFF,TGTGCCAGCAGCCTTCTATCACAGGGGTACACTGAAGCTTTCTTT
TRBV2,NA,TRBJ1-5,16,NA,CASSAAQGHSNQPQHF,TGTGCCAGCAGTGCTGCCCAGGGCCATAGCAATCAGCCCCAGCATTTT
TRBV10-3,NA,TRBJ2-7,15,NA,CAISAGTGNSYEQYF,TGTGCCATCAGTGCGGGAACAGGGAACTCCTACGAGCAGTACTTC
TRBV7-2,TRBD2,TRBJ2-1,15,NA,CASSFGRGSYNEQFF,TGTGCCAGCAGCTTCGGGAGGGGATCCTACAATGAGCAGTTCTTC
TRBV18,TRBD2,TRBJ2-3,14,once,CASSPASGKNTQYF,TGTGCCAGCTCACCAGCTAGCGGGAAGAATACGCAGTATTTT
TRBV12-2,NA,TRBJ2-7,14,NA,CASSSAGAEYEQYF,TGTGCCAGCAGCTCAGCGGGAGCCGAATACGAGCAGTACTTC
TRBV5-1,NA,TRBJ2-6,13,NA,CASRSPGANVLTF,TGCGCCAGCCGTTCTCCTGGGGCCAACGTCCTGACTTTC
TRBV15,NA,TRBJ2-7,15,NA,CATSRDPTVSYEQYF,TGTGCCACCAGCAGAGATCCGACAGTTAGTTACGAGCAGTACTTC
TRBV29-1,NA,TRBJ2-3,14,NA,CSINPKSSTDTQYF,TGCAGCATAAACCCCAAGTCTAGCACAGATACGCAGTATTTT
TRBV9,NA,TRBJ1-1,13,NA,CASSPRGDTEAFF,TGTGCCAGCAGCCCACGGGGGGACACTGAAGCTTTCTTT
TRBV2,NA,TRBJ1-4,16,NA,CASSDVVQGTNEKLFF,TGTGCCAGCAGTGATGTCGTACAGGGCACTAATGAAAAACTGTTTTTT
TRBV18,NA,TRBJ2-7,14,NA,CASSLGQKSYEQYF,TGTGCCAGCTCACTCGGACAGAAGTCCTACGAGCAGTACTTC
TRBV19,TRBD1,TRBJ2-1,15,NA,CASSPTGGAYNEQFF,TGTGCCAGTAGTCCAACAGGGGGCGCCTACAATGAGCAGTTCTTC
TRBV2,TRBD1,TRBJ2-1,15,NA,CASSGDRDGLDEQFF,TGTGCCAGCAGCGGCGACAGGGACGGCTTGGATGAGCAGTTCTTC
TRBV14,TRBD2,TRBJ2-7,15,NA,CASSQVPGLVTEQYF,TGTGCCAGCAGCCAAGTCCCCGGACTAGTCACCGAGCAGTACTTC
TRBV7-2,TRBD1,TRBJ2-1,15,NA,CASSWTGGVYNEQFF,TGTGCCAGCAGTTGGACAGGGGGCGTCTACAATGAGCAGTTCTTC
TRBV18,NA,TRBJ2-5,15,NA,CASSSIGRGGETQYF,TGTGCCAGCTCATCTATTGGTCGGGGTGGCGAGACCCAGTACTTC
TRBV10-1,NA,TRBJ2-3,15,NA,CASSHTIDIGGTQYF,TGCGCCAGCAGTCATACCATCGACATCGGCGGTACGCAGTATTTT
TRBV5-1,TRBD2,TRBJ2-5,17,NA,CASSRSALAGVRETQYF,TGCGCCAGCAGCCGGTCCGCTCTAGCGGGAGTTCGCGAGACCCAGTACTTC
TRBV5-4,NA,TRBJ1-5,14,NA,CASSFNPGDQPQHF,TGTGCCAGCAGTTTTAACCCAGGGGATCAGCCCCAGCATTTT
TRBV5-4,TRBD1,TRBJ1-2,14,NA,CASSVPGTANGYTF,TGTGCCAGCAGCGTACCCGGGACAGCGAATGGCTACACCTTC
TRBV2,TRBD1,TRBJ2-7,15,NA,CASSGQGIDSYEQYF,TGTGCCAGCAGTGGACAGGGGATCGACTCCTACGAGCAGTACTTC
TRBV5-1,NA,TRBJ2-5,14,NA,CASSIERSSETQYF,TGCGCCAGCAGCATAGAGAGATCTTCTGAGACCCAGTACTTC
TRBV5-4,NA,TRBJ2-7,15,NA,CASSLDFSSSYEQYF,TGTGCCAGCAGCTTGGATTTTTCTAGCTCCTACGAGCAGTACTTC
TRBV28,TRBD1,TRBJ1-5,13,NA,CASSSPGGQPQHF,TGTGCCAGCAGTTCCCCAGGGGGACAGCCCCAGCATTTT
TRBV13,TRBD1,TRBJ2-7,16,NA,CASSIQSGQGAHEQYF,TGTGCCAGCAGCATCCAATCGGGACAGGGGGCCCACGAGCAGTACTTC
TRBV7-9,NA,TRBJ1-4,15,few,CASSFSRTTNEKLFF,TGTGCCAGCAGCTTCTCCCGGACAACTAATGAAAAACTGTTTTTT
TRBV5-1,NA,TRBJ1-1,15,NA,CASRIDRLQNTEAFF,TGCGCCAGCAGGATCGACAGACTACAGAACACTGAAGCTTTCTTT
TRBV6-1,NA,TRBJ1-5,14,NA,CASRERWAPQPQHF,TGTGCCAGCAGGGAACGGTGGGCCCCTCAGCCCCAGCATTTT
TRBV14,TRBD1,TRBJ2-7,16,NA,CASSPDTGQADDEQYF,TGTGCCAGCAGCCCCGATACGGGACAGGCCGACGACGAGCAGTACTTC
TRBV30,NA,TRBJ1-2,13,NA,CAWSRGTREGYTF,TGTGCCTGGAGTCGAGGGACGCGGGAGGGCTACACCTTC
TRBV21-1,NA,TRBJ2-7,17,NA,CASHKPPGTSETYEQYF,TGTGCCAGCCATAAGCCCCCCGGGACTAGCGAGACCTACGAGCAGTACTTC
TRBV11-3,NA,TRBJ2-1,17,NA,CASSLVTGWGNYNEQFF,TGTGCCAGCAGCTTAGTCACCGGGTGGGGGAACTACAATGAGCAGTTCTTC
TRBV5-1,NA,TRBJ1-4,13,NA,CASSLDVNEKLFF,TGCGCCAGCAGCTTGGACGTTAATGAAAAACTGTTTTTT
TRBV18,TRBD1,TRBJ2-5,15,NA,CASSPAMAGGETQYF,TGTGCCAGCTCACCGGCCATGGCAGGGGGAGAGACCCAGTACTTC
TRBV7-9,NA,TRBJ1-1,12,NA,CASSPGLLGAFF,TGTGCCAGCAGCCCCGGTCTATTGGGAGCTTTCTTT
TRBV25-1,TRBD2,TRBJ2-3,16,NA,CASSETSGSFTDTQYF,TGTGCCAGCAGTGAGACTAGCGGGAGTTTCACAGATACGCAGTATTTT
TRBV5-1,TRBD2,TRBJ2-1,17,NA,CASSLERILAGGHEQFF,TGCGCCAGCAGCTTGGAACGGATCCTAGCGGGAGGGCACGAGCAGTTCTTC
TRBV5-1,NA,TRBJ2-7,16,NA,CASSVVAGPGSYEQYF,TGCGCCAGCAGCGTAGTGGCGGGCCCGGGGTCCTACGAGCAGTACTTC
TRBV19,NA,TRBJ2-5,12,once,CASSRLGETQYF,TGTGCCAGTAGTAGACTGGGAGAGACCCAGTACTTC
TRBV30,NA,TRBJ2-1,14,NA,CAWEKDSRSNEQFF,TGTGCCTGGGAGAAGGACAGCCGATCCAATGAGCAGTTCTTC
TRBV28,NA,TRBJ2-7,13,NA,CASKEGISYEQYF,TGTGCCAGCAAAGAGGGGATTTCCTACGAGCAGTACTTC
TRBV18,NA,TRBJ2-6,17,NA,CASSPLPQVAGANVLTF,TGTGCCAGCTCACCATTACCCCAGGTTGCTGGGGCCAACGTCCTGACTTTC
TRBV30,TRBD1,TRBJ2-3,13,NA,CAWSVLETGDQYF,TGTGCCTGGAGTGTACTGGAGACAGGGGACCAGTATTTT
TRBV9,TRBD2,TRBJ2-3,19,NA,CASSVEGGLAGPSTDTQYF,TGTGCCAGCAGCGTAGAGGGGGGACTAGCGGGCCCTAGCACAGATACGCAGTATTTT
TRBV2,NA,TRBJ2-7,13,NA,CASKRTKDYEQYF,TGTGCCAGCAAGAGGACCAAAGACTACGAGCAGTACTTC
TRBV27,NA,TRBJ1-2,14,NA,CATLRLGGGNGYTF,TGTGCCACCCTCCGCCTTGGGGGAGGGAATGGCTACACCTTC
TRBV27,NA,TRBJ1-2,13,NA,CASSHLGQSGYTF,TGTGCCAGCAGCCACCTAGGGCAGAGTGGCTACACCTTC